This T cell receptor (beta chain) is drawn from a study of cytomegalovirus exposure and HLA in healthy donors. The CDR3 has 15 amino acids. V gave up 2 bases and J gave up 2 bases, with 12 bases separating them. From germline, CDR1 is LNHNV and CDR2 YYDKDF (reference sequence). As for this clone: Its target is unknown.

Using immunoSEQ multiplex PCR, the repertoire was profiled, and TCRdb retains in-frame clones only, with some absent. Here the sample spans 180,000 or so clones, around nine tenths being singletons. Study results and caveats: In vitro checks showed that a few CMV-associated chains really do target CMV antigens.

The sequence was obtained from a man aged 25 to 45 in good health and CMV-seropositive. The sample taken for sequencing was PBMCs. The chain links TRBV15 to TRBJ1-1, with unresolved D. The CDR3 region is CATSRLGGINTEAFF. CDR3 in DNA: TGTGCCACCAGCAGATTGGGAGGGATAAACACTGAAGCTTTCTTT.